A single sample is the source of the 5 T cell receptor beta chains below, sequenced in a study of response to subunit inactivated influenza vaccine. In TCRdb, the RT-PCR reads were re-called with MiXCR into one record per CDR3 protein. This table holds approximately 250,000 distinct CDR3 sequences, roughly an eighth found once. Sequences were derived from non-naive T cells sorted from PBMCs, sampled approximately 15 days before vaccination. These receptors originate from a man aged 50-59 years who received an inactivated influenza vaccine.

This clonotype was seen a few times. CDR3 protein: CASSDHEQYF. The DNA of the CDR3 is TGTGCCAGCAGTGACCACGAGCAGTACTTC. This chain links TRBV25-1 with TRBJ2-7, with no clear D. V was clipped by 3 bases and J by 5 bases, with 2 bases between them. The germline V gene encodes CDR1 MGHDK and CDR2 SYGVNS. The CDR3 loop spans 10 amino acids.

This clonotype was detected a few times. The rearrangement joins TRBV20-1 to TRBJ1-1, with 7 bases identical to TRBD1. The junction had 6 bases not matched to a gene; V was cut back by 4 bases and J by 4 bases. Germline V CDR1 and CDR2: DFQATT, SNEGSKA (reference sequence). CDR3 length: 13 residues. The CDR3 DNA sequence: TGCAGTGCTATGACAGGGTATGGCACTGAAGCTTTCTTT. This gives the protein CSAMTGYGTEAFF.

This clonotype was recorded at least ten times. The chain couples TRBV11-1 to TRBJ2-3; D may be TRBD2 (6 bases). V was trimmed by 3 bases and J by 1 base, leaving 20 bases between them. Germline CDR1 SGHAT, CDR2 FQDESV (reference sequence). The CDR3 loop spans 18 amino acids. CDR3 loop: CASSFPWGLGGGTDTQYF. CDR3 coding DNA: TGTGCCAGCAGCTTTCCCTGGGGACTGGGCGGGGGCACAGATACGCAGTATTTT. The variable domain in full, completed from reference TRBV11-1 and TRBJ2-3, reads EAEVAQSPRYKITEKSQAVAFWCDPISGHATLYWYRQILGQGPELLVQFQDESVVDDSQLPKDRFSAERLKGVDSTLKIQPAELGDSAMYLCASSFPWGLGGGTDTQYFGPGTRLTVL.

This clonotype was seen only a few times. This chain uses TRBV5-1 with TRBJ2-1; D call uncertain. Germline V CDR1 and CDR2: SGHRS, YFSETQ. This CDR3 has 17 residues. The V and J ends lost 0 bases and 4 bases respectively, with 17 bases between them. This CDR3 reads CASSLAGRRDLYNEQFF. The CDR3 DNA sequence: TGCGCCAGCAGCTTGGCCGGGCGCAGAGATTTATACAATGAGCAGTTCTTC.

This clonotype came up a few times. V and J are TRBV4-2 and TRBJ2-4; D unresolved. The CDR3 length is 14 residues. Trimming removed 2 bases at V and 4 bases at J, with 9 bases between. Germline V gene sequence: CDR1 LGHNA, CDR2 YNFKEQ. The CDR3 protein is CASSQSQEKNIQYF. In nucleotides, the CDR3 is TGTGCCAGCAGCCAAAGTCAGGAGAAAAACATTCAGTACTTC.